Reported below is one T cell receptor (beta chain). Its target is unknown. This sample is part of a study of PD-1 blockade in mismatch repair-deficient tumors. Study in general: All were previously treated, progressing patients with about twelve mismatch repair-deficient cancer types.

TCRdb's copy holds only in-frame clones and misses some; the assay was immunoSEQ multiplex PCR. Here the sample spans 100,000 or so clones, roughly four fifths being singletons. The CDR3 is 14 amino acids. CDR1 and CDR2 from the germline V gene are LNHNV and YYDKDF (reference sequence). Trimming removed 4 bases from V and 1 base from J; junction bases left unmatched: 3. Points from the study as a whole: Tumor-resident clones, often undetectable pretreatment in blood, expanded then contracted after pembrolizumab.

This chain joins TRBV15 and TRBJ1-2; 7 bases are shared with TRBD1. This material consisted of peripheral blood, taken roughly 35 weeks after starting pembrolizumab. The sequence was collected from an adult with mismatch repair-deficient cancer. CDR3 sequence: CATSIRQGNYGYTF. The CDR3 coding sequence is TGTGCCACCAGCATCAGACAGGGTAACTATGGCTACACCTTC.